The present TCR beta chain was sequenced within a study of blood T cell repertoires in COVID-19. About the research overall: COVID-19 samples, acute and convalescent, were from the United States, Italy and Spain. The analysed material was cDNA or gDNA that came from T cells, B-cell-depleted T cells, or PBMCs.

Original data processing: Amplification of reference gene primers provided the estimated nucleated cell counts. Produced via immunoSEQ multiplex PCR; TCRdb's table is partial and in-frame only. Clonal size and the V and J genes are those of that table, whereas D and trimming came from the DNA. The sample lists 95,000 to 150,000 clones; around 81% were seen once. CDR1 is SGHNT and CDR2 is YENEEA in the germline V gene. V shed 5 bases and J shed 0 bases, with 13 bases lying between them. The CDR3 sequence is 15 residues long. The receptor's source is a man younger than 45 with COVID-19, enrolled during active disease. The sample comprised peripheral blood. V is TRBV11-3 and J is TRBJ1-2, with a tentative D call TRBD1 (6 bases). Here the CDR3 reads CASSLDRRANYGYTF. DNA of the CDR3: TGTGCCAGCAGCCTCGACAGGCGAGCTAACTATGGCTACACCTTC.